Reported below is one TCR beta chain. The antigen is undetermined. Library preparation followed earlier protocols using designated TCR primers. TCRdb reprocessed the PCR reads with MiXCR, giving one entry per CDR3 protein. Of over 10,000 distinct CDR3 sequences listed, 15% to 20% are singletons. This sample is drawn from a study of molecular identifiers for immune sequencing clone quantification. When naive CD8 T cells were sorted, they were gated as CD8+CD4-CCR7+CD45RA+. General study findings and limits: Clones with over 20 RNA copies captured over 97% of effector molecules but under 1% of naive ones.

The specimen was naive CD8+ T cells from blood, with Jurkat cell RNA spiked in. The subset here: FACS-sorted CD8+CD4-CCR7+CD45RA+ naive T cells. The TCR originated in a human donor in good health. Some libraries in this study had Jurkat cell RNA spiked in.

The DNA for the CDR3 is TGTGCCAGCAGCCTCCTGGGACACTACGAGCAGTACTTC. As protein: CASSLLGHYEQYF. This chain connects TRBV14 to TRBJ2-7, with D maybe TRBD1 (6 bases). V lost 4 bases and J lost 3, with 10 bases in between. CDR1 is SGHDN, CDR2 FVKESK, per germline. This CDR3 is 13 amino acids long.